This T cell receptor beta chain was profiled in a study of cytomegalovirus exposure and HLA in healthy donors. Study findings and constraints: In the analysis, some V segments, TRBV6-2 and TRBV6-3 included, were excluded as indistinguishable. In a later analysis, CMV-associated beta chains were mostly HLA-associated, it appeared.

The primer mix had 60 Vbeta and 13 Jbeta primers. Measured with immunoSEQ multiplex PCR; TCRdb has only the in-frame clones, and not every one. The repertoire includes 150,000 to 200,000 clones, 80% of them detected once, and 4% to 5.5% sits in the top ten. In the case of this clone: The target antigen is unknown.

After removal of 4 bases from V and 3 bases from J, the junction contained 14 bases not matched to a gene. The CDR3 length is 17 residues. Germline CDR1 SGDLS, CDR2 YYNGEE. This clonotype originated in a man aged 30 to 45 in good health and CMV-seronegative. V and J are TRBV9 and TRBJ2-7; 9 bases map to TRBD2. Sequenced material: PBMCs. The CDR3 region is CASSPGGSGRYNYEQYF. As DNA, the CDR3 is TGTGCCAGCAGCCCCGGAGGTAGCGGGAGATATAACTACGAGCAGTACTTC.